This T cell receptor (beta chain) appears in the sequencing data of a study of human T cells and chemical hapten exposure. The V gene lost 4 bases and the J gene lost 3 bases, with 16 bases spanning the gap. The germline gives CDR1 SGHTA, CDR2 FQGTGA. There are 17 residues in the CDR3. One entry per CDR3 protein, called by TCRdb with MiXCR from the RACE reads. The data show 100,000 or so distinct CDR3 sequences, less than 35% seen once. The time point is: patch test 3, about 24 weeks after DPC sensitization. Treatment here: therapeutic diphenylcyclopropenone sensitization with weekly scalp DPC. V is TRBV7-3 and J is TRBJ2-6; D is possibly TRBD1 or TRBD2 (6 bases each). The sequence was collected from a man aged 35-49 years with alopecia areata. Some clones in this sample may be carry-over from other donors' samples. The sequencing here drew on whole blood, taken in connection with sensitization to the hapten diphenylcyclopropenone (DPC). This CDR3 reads CASSSEGGAGGANVLTF. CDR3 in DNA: TGTGCCAGCAGCTCGGAGGGGGGAGCAGGTGGGGCCAACGTCCTGACTTTC. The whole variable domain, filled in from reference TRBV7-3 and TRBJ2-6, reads GAGVSQTPSNKVTEKGKYVELRCDPISGHTALYWYRQSLGQGPEFLIYFQGTGAADDSGLPNDRFFAVRPEGSVSTLKIQRTERGDSAVYLCASSSEGGAGGANVLTFGAGSRLTVL.